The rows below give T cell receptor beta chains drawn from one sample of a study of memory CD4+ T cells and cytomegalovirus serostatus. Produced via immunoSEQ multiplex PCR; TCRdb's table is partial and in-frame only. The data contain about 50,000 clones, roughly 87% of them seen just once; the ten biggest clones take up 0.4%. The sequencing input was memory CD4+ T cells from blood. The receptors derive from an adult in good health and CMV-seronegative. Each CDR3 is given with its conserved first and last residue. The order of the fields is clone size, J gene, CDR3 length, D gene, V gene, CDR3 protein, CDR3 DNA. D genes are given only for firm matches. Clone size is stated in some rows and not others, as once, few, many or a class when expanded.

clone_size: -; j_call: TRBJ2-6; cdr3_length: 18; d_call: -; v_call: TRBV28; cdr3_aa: CASSLQWPGLSGANVLTF; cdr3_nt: TGTGCCAGCAGTTTACAGTGGCCAGGGCTCTCTGGGGCCAACGTCCTGACTTTC
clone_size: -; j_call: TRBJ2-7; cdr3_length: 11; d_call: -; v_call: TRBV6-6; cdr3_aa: CASQGTYEQYF; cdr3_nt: TGTGCCAGTCAGGGGACCTACGAGCAGTACTTC
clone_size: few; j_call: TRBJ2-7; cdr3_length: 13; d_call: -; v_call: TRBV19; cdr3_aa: CASSFGQKYEQYF; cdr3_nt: TGTGCCAGTAGTTTTGGACAGAAGTACGAGCAGTACTTC
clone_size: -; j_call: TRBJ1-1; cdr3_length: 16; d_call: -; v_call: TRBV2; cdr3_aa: CASIPRVGAMNTEAFF; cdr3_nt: TGTGCCAGCATCCCAAGGGTTGGAGCCATGAACACTGAAGCTTTCTTT
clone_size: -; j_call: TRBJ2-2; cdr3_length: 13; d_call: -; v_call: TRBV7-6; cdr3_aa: CASSRGVIGELFF; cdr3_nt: TGTGCCAGCAGCAGAGGGGTTATCGGGGAGCTGTTTTTT
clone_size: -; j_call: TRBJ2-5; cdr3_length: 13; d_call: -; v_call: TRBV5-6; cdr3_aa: CASSLVETETQYF; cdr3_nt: TGTGCCAGCAGCTTGGTGGAGACGGAGACCCAGTACTTC
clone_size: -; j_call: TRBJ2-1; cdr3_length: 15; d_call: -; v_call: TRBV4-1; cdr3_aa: CASSFTGGSSDEQFF; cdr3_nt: TGCGCCAGCAGCTTCACGGGTGGTAGCAGCGATGAGCAGTTCTTC
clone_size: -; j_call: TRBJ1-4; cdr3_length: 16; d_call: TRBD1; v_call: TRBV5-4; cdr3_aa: CASSPGTGTYNEKLFF; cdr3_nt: TGTGCCAGCAGCCCCGGGACAGGGACATATAATGAAAAACTGTTTTTT
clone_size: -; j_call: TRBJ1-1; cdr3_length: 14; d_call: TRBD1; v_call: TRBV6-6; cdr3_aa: CASRLTGGGSEAFF; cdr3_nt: TGTGCCAGCAGATTGACAGGGGGGGGATCTGAAGCTTTCTTT
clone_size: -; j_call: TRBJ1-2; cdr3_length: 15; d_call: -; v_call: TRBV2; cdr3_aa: CASSEAVGWNYGYTF; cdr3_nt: TGTGCCAGCAGTGAAGCCGTCGGATGGAACTATGGCTACACCTTC
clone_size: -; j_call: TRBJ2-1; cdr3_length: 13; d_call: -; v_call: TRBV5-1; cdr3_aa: CASARRVDNEQFF; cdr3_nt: TGCGCCAGCGCCAGAAGGGTGGACAATGAGCAGTTCTTC
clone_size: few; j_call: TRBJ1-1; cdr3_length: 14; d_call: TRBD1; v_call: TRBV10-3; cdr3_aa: CAIAQQGLSTEAFF; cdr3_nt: TGTGCCATCGCGCAACAGGGGCTGAGCACTGAAGCTTTCTTT
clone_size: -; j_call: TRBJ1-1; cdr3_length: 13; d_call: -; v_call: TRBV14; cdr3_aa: CASSQSQSQGAFF; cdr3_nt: TGTGCCAGCAGCCAAAGCCAAAGCCAGGGAGCTTTCTTT
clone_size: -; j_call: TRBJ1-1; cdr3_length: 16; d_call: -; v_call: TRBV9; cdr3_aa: CASSATGVRGDTEAFF; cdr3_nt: TGTGCCAGCAGCGCCACCGGGGTTCGAGGGGACACTGAAGCTTTCTTT
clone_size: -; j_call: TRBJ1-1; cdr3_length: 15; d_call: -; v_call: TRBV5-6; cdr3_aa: CASSLAVPKDRLAFF; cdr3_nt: TGTGCCAGCAGCTTGGCTGTTCCTAAAGATCGCCTTGCTTTCTTT
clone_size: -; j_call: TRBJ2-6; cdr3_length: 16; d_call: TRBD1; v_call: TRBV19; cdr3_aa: CASSKQGPGGANVLTF; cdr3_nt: TGTGCCAGTAGTAAACAGGGGCCGGGTGGGGCCAACGTCCTGACTTTC
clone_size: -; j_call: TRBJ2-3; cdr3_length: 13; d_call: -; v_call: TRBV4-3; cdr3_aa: CASSQGPGDTQYF; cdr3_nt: TGCGCCAGCAGCCAAGGGCCAGGAGATACGCAGTATTTT
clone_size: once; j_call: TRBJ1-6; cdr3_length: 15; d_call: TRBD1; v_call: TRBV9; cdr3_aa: CASSVAGQGDSPLHF; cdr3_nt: TGTGCCAGCAGCGTAGCTGGACAGGGGGACTCACCCCTCCACTTT
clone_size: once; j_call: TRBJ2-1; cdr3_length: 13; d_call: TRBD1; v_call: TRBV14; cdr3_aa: CASRPTGVHEQFF; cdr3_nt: TGTGCCAGCAGACCTACAGGGGTACATGAGCAGTTCTTC
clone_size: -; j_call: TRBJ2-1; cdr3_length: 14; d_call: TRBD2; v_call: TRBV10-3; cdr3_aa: CAIRSSGGHGEQFF; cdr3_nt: TGTGCCATCAGATCTAGCGGGGGGCATGGTGAGCAGTTCTTC
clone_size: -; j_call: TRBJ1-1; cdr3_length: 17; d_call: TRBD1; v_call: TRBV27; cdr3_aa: CASSLSGRGRGNTEAFF; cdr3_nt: TGTGCCAGCAGTTTATCAGGCAGGGGGAGGGGGAACACTGAAGCTTTCTTT
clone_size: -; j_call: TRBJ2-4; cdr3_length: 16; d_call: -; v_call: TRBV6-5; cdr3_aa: CASSYSPVSSGDIQYF; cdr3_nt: TGTGCCAGCAGTTACTCCCCCGTTAGCTCGGGCGACATTCAGTACTTC
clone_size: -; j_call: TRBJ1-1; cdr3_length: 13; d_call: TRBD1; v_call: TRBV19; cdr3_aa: CASSQGVRSEAFF; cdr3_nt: TGTGCCAGTAGCCAGGGGGTTAGATCTGAAGCTTTCTTT
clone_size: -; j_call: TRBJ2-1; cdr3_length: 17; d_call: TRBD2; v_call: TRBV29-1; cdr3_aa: CSVETSGGAFLYNEQFF; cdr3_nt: TGCAGCGTCGAAACTAGCGGGGGGGCTTTTTTGTACAATGAGCAGTTCTTC